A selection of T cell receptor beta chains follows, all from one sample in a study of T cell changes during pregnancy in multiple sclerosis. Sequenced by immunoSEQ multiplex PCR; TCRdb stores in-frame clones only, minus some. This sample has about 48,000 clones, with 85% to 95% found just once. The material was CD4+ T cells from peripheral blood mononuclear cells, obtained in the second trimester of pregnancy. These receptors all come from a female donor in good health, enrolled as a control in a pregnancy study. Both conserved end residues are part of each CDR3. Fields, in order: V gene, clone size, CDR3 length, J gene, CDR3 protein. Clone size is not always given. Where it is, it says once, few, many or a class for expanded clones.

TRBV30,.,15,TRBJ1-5,CAWTGQGILNQPQHF
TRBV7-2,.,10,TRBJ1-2,CASSHAVFTF
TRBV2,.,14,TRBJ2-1,CASSESRLINEQFF
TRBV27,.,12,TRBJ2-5,CASGYAGETQYF
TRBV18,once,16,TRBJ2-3,CASSPLQAGDTDTQYF
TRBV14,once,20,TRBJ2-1,CASSQYLAGGQVASYNEQFF
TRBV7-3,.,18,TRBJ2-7,CASSLKGGSSGAPYEQYF
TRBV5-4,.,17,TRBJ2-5,CASSFDLGVAGEETQYF
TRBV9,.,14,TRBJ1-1,CASSAGAGDTEAFF
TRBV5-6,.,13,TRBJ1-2,CASSLKRAYGYTF
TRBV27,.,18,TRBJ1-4,CASSFSPPSRGATEKLFF
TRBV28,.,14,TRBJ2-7,CASSPGQGVGEQYF
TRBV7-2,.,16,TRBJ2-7,CASSLDPASSSYEQYF
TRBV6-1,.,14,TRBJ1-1,CASILGAANTEAFF
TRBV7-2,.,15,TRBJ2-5,CASTLDSGSVQTQYF
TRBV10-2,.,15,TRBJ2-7,CASSIAGGPMYEQYF
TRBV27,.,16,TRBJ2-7,CASSPQGQRGSYEQYF
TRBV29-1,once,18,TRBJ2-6,CSVEGGGQSYSGANVLTF
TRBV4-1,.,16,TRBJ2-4,CASSHVTSAAKNIQYF
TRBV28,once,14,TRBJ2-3,CASSLVSGADTQYF
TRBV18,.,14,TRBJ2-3,CASSPEGVGDTQYF
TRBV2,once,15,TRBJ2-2,CASKWLAGNTGELFF
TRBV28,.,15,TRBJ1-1,CASRSKDRLNTEAFF
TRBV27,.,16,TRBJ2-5,CASSPLAGGLQETQYF
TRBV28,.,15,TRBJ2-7,CASTTTSGSSYEQYF
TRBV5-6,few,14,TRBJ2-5,CASSPGTRMETQYF
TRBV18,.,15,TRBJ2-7,CASSPAGQATPEQYF
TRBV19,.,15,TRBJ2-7,CASTPTSSGSYEQYF
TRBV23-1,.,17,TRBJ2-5,CASSQEHRGAPEETQYF
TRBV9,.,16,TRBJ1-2,CASSVTAIRDTYGYTF
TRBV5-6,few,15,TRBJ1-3,CASSNPGGPGNTIYF
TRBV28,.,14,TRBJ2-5,CASSSLGLQWTQYF
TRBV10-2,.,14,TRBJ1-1,CASILGQGNTEAFF
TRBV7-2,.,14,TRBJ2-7,CASSLSGRAGEQYF
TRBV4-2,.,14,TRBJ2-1,CASSQDWLAAEQFF